This T cell receptor (beta chain) was captured by sequencing in a study of T-cell memory formation after mild COVID-19. Study overall: Largely donor-specific sequence clusters came from a couple of donors.

Study results and limitations: Second-wave clones peaking on day 37 lacked confirmed SARS-CoV-2 specificity. CD4+ clones that contracted lay mainly in CM and EM; CD8+ ones lay in EMRA.

Via MiXCR, TCRdb re-called the 5' RACE reads, giving one row per CDR3 protein. The sample yields about 360,000 distinct CDR3 sequences, approximately 15% seen once. Trimming left V 3 bases short and J 6 bases short, with 13 bases between. Germline V CDR1 and CDR2: SGHDT, YYEEEE. The CDR3 runs to 14 residues. This clonotype was seen only a few times. Its matching antigen is unknown. The genes are TRBV5-6 and TRBJ2-1; either TRBD1 or TRBD2 may supply D (5 bases each). Sequencing input: PBMCs or a T cell subset sorted from them (not recorded which). The TCR originated in a man aged 18 to 30 who had mild COVID-19 (a few samples of this study predate the infection). Cell type and time point are not known. This CDR3 is CASSWGTSINEQFF. CDR3 DNA sequence: TGTGCCAGCAGCTGGGGCACTAGTATCAATGAGCAGTTCTTC. Complete variable domain (other parts from reference TRBV5-6 and TRBJ2-1): DAGVTQSPTHLIKTRGQQVTLRCSPKSGHDTVSWYQQALGQGPQFIFQYYEEEERQRGNFPDRFSGHQFPNYSSELNVNALLLGDSALYLCASSWGTSINEQFFGPGTRLTVL.